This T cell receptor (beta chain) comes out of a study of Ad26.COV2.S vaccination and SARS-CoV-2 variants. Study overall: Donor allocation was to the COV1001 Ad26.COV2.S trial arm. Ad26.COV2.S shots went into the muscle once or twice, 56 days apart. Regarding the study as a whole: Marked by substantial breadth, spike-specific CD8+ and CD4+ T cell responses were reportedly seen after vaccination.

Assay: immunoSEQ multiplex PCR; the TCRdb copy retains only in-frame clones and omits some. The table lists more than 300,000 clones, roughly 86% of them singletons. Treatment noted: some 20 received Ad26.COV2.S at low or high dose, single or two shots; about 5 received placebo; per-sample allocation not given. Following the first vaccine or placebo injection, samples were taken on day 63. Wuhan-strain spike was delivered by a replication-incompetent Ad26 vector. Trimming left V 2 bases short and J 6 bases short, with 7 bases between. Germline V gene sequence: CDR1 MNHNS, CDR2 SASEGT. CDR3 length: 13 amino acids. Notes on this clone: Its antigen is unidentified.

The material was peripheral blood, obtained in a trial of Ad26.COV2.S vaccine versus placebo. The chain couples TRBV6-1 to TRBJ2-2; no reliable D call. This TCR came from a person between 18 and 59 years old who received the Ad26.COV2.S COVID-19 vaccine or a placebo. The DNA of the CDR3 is TGTGCCAGCAGTGAACATACCGCCGGGGAGCTGTTTTTT. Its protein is CASSEHTAGELFF.